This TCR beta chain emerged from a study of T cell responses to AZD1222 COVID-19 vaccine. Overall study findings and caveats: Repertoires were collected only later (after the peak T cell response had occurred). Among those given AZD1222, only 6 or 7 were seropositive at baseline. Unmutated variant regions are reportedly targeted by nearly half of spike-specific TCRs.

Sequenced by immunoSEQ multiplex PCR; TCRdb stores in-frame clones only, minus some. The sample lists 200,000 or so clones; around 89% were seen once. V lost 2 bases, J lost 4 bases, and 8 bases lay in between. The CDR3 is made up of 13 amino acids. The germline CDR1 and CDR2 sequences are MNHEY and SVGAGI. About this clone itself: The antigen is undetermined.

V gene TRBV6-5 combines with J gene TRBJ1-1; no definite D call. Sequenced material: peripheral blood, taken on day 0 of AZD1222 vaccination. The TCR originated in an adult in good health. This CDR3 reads CASSYPMFTEAFF. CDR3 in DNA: TGTGCCAGCAGTTACCCGATGTTCACTGAAGCTTTCTTT.